What follows are 16 T cell receptor beta chains derived from one specimen sequenced in a study of blood T cell repertoires in COVID-19 (dated by TCRdb to 2020 to 2022). The library was obtained by the immunoSEQ multiplex PCR assay. TCRdb retrieved this table from immuneACCESS and kept in-frame rearrangements only. Not all clones are present; in checked studies, unresolved V genes account for under half, and no reason is known for the remainder. This sample lists approximately 69,000 clones; 79% were detected once. More than 15% of the sample lies in the top ten. The specimen sequenced was peripheral blood. The receptors come from a man aged 55 to 70 with acute or convalescent COVID-19.

J is TRBJ1-1 and V is TRBV27, with TRBD1 matching 7 bases. Trimming took 6 bases from V and 0 from J; bases not matched to a gene: 7. The CDR3 runs to 15 residues. Looked up from germline, CDR1 is MNHEY and CDR2 is SMNVEV (reference sequence). CDR3 residues: CASRATGPLNTEAFF. For the CDR3, the DNA is TGTGCCAGCAGGGCGACAGGGCCCCTGAACACTGAAGCTTTCTTT.

The chain links TRBV24-1 to TRBJ1-1; D uncertain. The CDR3 contains 15 residues. V lost 4 bases and J lost 1, with 12 bases in between. Germline CDR1 and CDR2: KGHDR and SFDVKD. Here the CDR3 reads CATSDARGANTEAFF. The CDR3 DNA follows: TGTGCCACCAGTGACGCCCGGGGTGCGAACACTGAAGCTTTCTTT.

This clone was recorded only once. The rearrangement joins TRBV28 to TRBJ1-2; weak D call: TRBD1 (6 bases). V gave up 6 bases and J gave up 8 bases, with 19 bases separating them. Germline V gene data show CDR1 as MDHEN and CDR2 as SYDVKM. The length of the CDR3 is 14 residues. This chain's CDR3 is CASSLLVGAGGYTF. DNA for the CDR3: TGTGCCAGCAGCCTTCTTGTGGGGGCTGGGGGCTACACCTTC.

V is TRBV7-2 and J is TRBJ2-7; unclear D gene. The V end lost 2 bases, the J end lost 2 bases, and 7 bases lay between the germline ends. There are 13 residues in the CDR3. Germline V lookup: CDR1 SGHTA, CDR2 FQGNSA. In nucleotides, the CDR3 is TGTGCCAGCAGCTTACTGGCAGCCTACGAGCAGTACTTC. Translation: CASSLLAAYEQYF.

The chain joins TRBV9 to TRBJ2-3; D may be TRBD2 (6 bases). The CDR3 runs 15 residues. Trimming stripped 2 bases from V and 4 bases from J, with 14 bases between. Germline lookup yields CDR1 SGDLS and CDR2 YYNGEE. CDR3 nucleotides: TGTGCCAGCAGCGTGGTCACTAGCCGGGCAGATACGCAGTATTTT. This gives the protein CASSVVTSRADTQYF.

This clone was counted between two and nine times. This chain uses TRBV4-3 with TRBJ1-2, with D possibly matching TRBD1 (5 bases). This CDR3 contains 16 residues. Trimming removed 0 bases at V and 4 bases at J, with 15 bases between. CDR1 and CDR2 (germline): LGHNA, YSLEER. As DNA, the CDR3 is TGCGCCAGCAGCCAAGATGATCCAGGGCTGGGCTATGGCTACACCTTC. Its protein is CASSQDDPGLGYGYTF.

V usage is TRBV7-6 and J usage is TRBJ2-7; D uncertain. CDR1 SGHVS and CDR2 FNYEAQ come from the germline V gene. There are 13 residues in the CDR3. The V gene lost 5 bases and the J gene lost 3 bases, with 11 bases spanning the gap. The CDR3 spells CASSPGPNYEQYF. The DNA of the CDR3 is TGTGCCAGCAGCCCTGGGCCCAACTACGAGCAGTACTTC. The full variable domain, completed using reference TRBV7-6 and TRBJ2-7, is GAGVSQSPRYKVTKRGQDVALRCDPISGHVSLYWYRQALGQGPEFLTYFNYEAQQDKSGLPNDRFSAERPEGSISTLTIQRTEQRDSAMYRCASSPGPNYEQYFGPGTRLTVT.

This chain joins TRBV3-1 (or the pseudogene TRBV3-2) and TRBJ2-2; 10 bases align to TRBD2. The trim removed 5 bases at V and 1 base at J, leaving 1 base unmatched. The germline V gene encodes CDR1 LGHDT and CDR2 YNNKEL (reference sequence). The CDR3 runs to 15 residues. CDR3 sequence reads: CASSVAGGNTGELFF. In nucleotides, the CDR3 is TGTGCCAGCAGCGTAGCGGGGGGGAACACCGGGGAGCTGTTTTTT.

The rearrangement links TRBV3-1 (or the pseudogene TRBV3-2) to TRBJ1-1; D is unresolved. This CDR3 region has 18 residues. V was pared by 3 bases and J by 0 bases, with 20 bases between. Germline CDR1 and CDR2: LGHDT and YNNKEL (reference sequence). CDR3: CASSHLSGRAGMNTEAFF. The DNA of the CDR3 is TGTGCCAGCAGCCATCTCTCGGGGAGGGCGGGCATGAACACTGAAGCTTTCTTT.

This clone was counted between two and nine times. V is TRBV6-5 and J is TRBJ2-1; the D gene is possibly TRBD1 (5 bases). V was trimmed by 7 bases and J by 4 bases, leaving 17 bases between them. CDR1 is MNHEY and CDR2 is SVGAGI in the germline V gene. This CDR3 comprises 15 residues. CDR3 nucleotide sequence: TGTGCCAGCACCAACGTTGCGGCAGGGTACAATGAGCAGTTCTTC. This translates into CASTNVAAGYNEQFF.

The chain has TRBV2 and TRBJ2-2; 7 bases map to TRBD1. The germline gives CDR1 SNHLY, CDR2 FYNNEI. The CDR3 spans 14 residues. J lost 0 bases, V lost 6 bases, and 1 base had no gene match. The DNA for the CDR3 is TGTGCCAGCAGGGGGACAGCGAACACCGGGGAGCTGTTTTTT. Its translation is CASRGTANTGELFF.

J is TRBJ2-1 and V is TRBV5-1, with no clear D. V was cut by 7 bases and J by 8 bases, with 19 bases left in between. The germline V gene encodes CDR1 SGHRS and CDR2 YFSETQ. The CDR3 is 14 residues long. The CDR3 region has the DNA TGCGCCAGCTCCCAATTCCCATCGGCGGATGAGCAGTTCTTC. Residues: CASSQFPSADEQFF.

The chain employs TRBV19 and TRBJ1-2; 7 bases are a match to TRBD1. The CDR3 loop spans 15 amino acids. Trimming removed 5 bases from V and 5 bases from J; junction bases left unmatched: 11. The germline gives CDR1 LNHDA, CDR2 SQIVND (reference sequence). The CDR3 DNA reads TGTGCCAGTAGTTCCCAAGGGGGACAGACATATGGCTACACCTTC. This codes for CASSSQGGQTYGYTF.

The chain links TRBV5-6 to TRBJ2-5, with 9 bases lining up with TRBD1. V lost 6 bases and J lost 4; bases outside the gene matches: 7. The CDR3 has 14 residues. Germline values: CDR1 SGHDT, CDR2 YYEEEE. The CDR3 region has the DNA TGTGCCAGCATCCCACAGGGGGCAGGAGAGACCCAGTACTTC. Protein sequence: CASIPQGAGETQYF.

This sequence joins TRBV19 and TRBJ2-2; D is perhaps TRBD1 (5 bases). V lost 6 bases and J 2 bases, leaving 16 bases between the germline ends. Looked up from germline, CDR1 is LNHDA and CDR2 is SQIVND (reference sequence). The CDR3 is made up of 16 amino acids. Here the CDR3 reads CASREQGLTNTGELFF. The DNA for the CDR3 is TGTGCCAGTAGGGAGCAGGGTCTAACCAACACCGGGGAGCTGTTTTTT.

This clone was observed once. This chain connects TRBV6-2 or TRBV6-3 to TRBJ1-5, with 9 nucleotides matching TRBD1. The CDR3 has 18 amino acids. V lost 5 bases, J lost 0 bases, and 11 bases stayed unmatched. Germline CDR1 MNHEY, CDR2 SVGEGT. The CDR3 DNA is TGTGCCAGCAGTCGCCCGGGACAGGGATCCTATAGCAATCAGCCCCAGCATTTT. Its protein is CASSRPGQGSYSNQPQHF.